The 28 T cell receptor beta chains below come from one sample, sequenced in a study of OX40 agonist ivuxolimab in advanced cancers. Sequenced by immunoSEQ multiplex PCR; TCRdb stores in-frame clones only, minus some. This sample has 60,000 to 75,000 clones, with 90% to 95% found just once. The specimen comprised CD4+ or CD8+ T cells sorted from blood, sampled in a trial of the OX40 agonist ivuxolimab. These receptors were collected from an adult with an advanced solid tumor such as melanoma, head and neck, liver or kidney cancer.

The chain couples TRBV9 to TRBJ2-7; D unresolved. The germline V and J ends were trimmed by 0 bases and 2 bases, with 9 bases remaining between them. The CDR3 sequence is 14 residues long. Germline CDR1 is SGDLS and CDR2 is YYNGEE. In nucleotides, the CDR3 is TGTGCCAGCAGCGTAGAGTGGACCCCCTACGAGCAGTACTTC. The encoded protein is CASSVEWTPYEQYF.

V is TRBV28 and J is TRBJ2-3; TRBD1 matches at 8 bases. CDR3 length equals 14 residues. V shed 5 bases, J shed 6 bases, and the junction held 7 bases outside the gene matches. Germline CDR1 MDHEN, CDR2 SYDVKM. The CDR3 nucleotides read TGTGCCAGCAGTCCAATGACAGGGGTTGATACGCAGTATTTT. It translates to CASSPMTGVDTQYF.

The chain is built from TRBV27 and TRBJ2-7; D uncertain. The CDR3 runs to 12 residues. Germline V lookup: CDR1 MNHEY, CDR2 SMNVEV (reference sequence). V gave up 5 bases and J gave up 4 bases, with 9 bases separating them. The CDR3 DNA follows: TGTGCCAGCAGTACCGAAGATTACGAGCAGTACTTC. Protein product: CASSTEDYEQYF.

The rearrangement links TRBV6-5 to TRBJ2-3; tentative D call: TRBD1 (5 bases). Germline V lookup: CDR1 MNHEY, CDR2 SVGAGI. The CDR3 spans 13 residues. V dropped 5 bases and J dropped 3 bases, with 9 bases sitting between them. The CDR3 nucleotides are TGTGCCAGCAGTGACAGTATTACAGATACGCAGTATTTT. Translating it yields CASSDSITDTQYF.

The chain carries TRBV5-8 and TRBJ2-7, with 10 bases identical to TRBD1. This CDR3 has 14 residues. Germline V gene lookup returns CDR1 SGHTS and CDR2 YDEGEE. J lost 6 bases, V lost 7 bases, and 10 bases had no gene match. This chain's CDR3 is CASDLGTGASEQYF. In DNA, the CDR3 is TGTGCCAGCGATCTGGGGACAGGGGCGTCCGAGCAGTACTTC.

CDR3 in DNA: TGTGCCAGCAGCTTGGAGGGGTTCAGGGACTTTAATCAGCCCCAGCATTTT. Its translation: CASSLEGFRDFNQPQHF. The gene calls are TRBV5-5 and TRBJ1-5; D may be TRBD1 (5 bases). This CDR3 is built from 17 residues. CDR1 and CDR2 (germline): SGHKS, YYEKEE (reference sequence). V was trimmed by 0 bases and J by 4 bases, leaving 17 bases between them.

The J gene is TRBJ2-5, the V gene TRBV5-6, with a tentative D call TRBD2 (7 bases). The CDR3 loop spans 15 amino acids. Trimming shortened V by 0 bases and J by 5 bases, and 14 bases separated the two germline ends. Germline CDR1 and CDR2: SGHDT and YYEEEE. The CDR3 DNA follows: TGTGCCAGCAGCTTGGTTCCAGGGGAGGGCGAGACCCAGTACTTC. Translating gives CASSLVPGEGETQYF.

This clone was counted between two and nine times. Other DNA sequences of this sample code for an identical CDR3. The chain has TRBV7-9 and TRBJ2-2; D gene ambiguous. This CDR3 region has 11 residues. Looked up from germline, CDR1 is SEHNR and CDR2 is FQNEAQ (reference sequence). The ends were cut back, 5 bases at V and 4 bases at J, with 2 bases in the middle. The CDR3, as DNA: TGTGCCAGCAGCCCCACCGGGGAGCTGTTTTTT. Encoded protein: CASSPTGELFF.

This chain connects TRBV7-8 to TRBJ2-1, with D perhaps TRBD1 (6 bases). The germline gives CDR1 SGHVS, CDR2 FQNEAQ. This CDR3 has 12 residues. V dropped 4 bases and J dropped 6 bases, with 7 bases sitting between them. CDR3: CASSSQGNEQFF. CDR3 in DNA: TGTGCCAGCAGCTCACAGGGCAATGAGCAGTTCTTC.

J is TRBJ2-1 and V is TRBV9; tentative D call: TRBD2 (6 bases). Germline assignment: CDR1 SGDLS and CDR2 YYNGEE. CDR3 size: 13 residues. V lost 2 bases to trimming and J lost 7 bases, with 10 bases between them. CDR3 in DNA: TGTGCCAGCAGCGTGGAGGGGTGGAATGAGCAGTTCTTC. It codes for CASSVEGWNEQFF.

The V gene is TRBV13, the J gene TRBJ2-5; D not resolved. V was shortened by 4 bases and J by 3 bases, with 9 bases between the two germline ends. Germline loops: CDR1 PRHDT, CDR2 FYEKMQ (reference sequence). The CDR3 loop spans 13 amino acids. This CDR3 is CASSSRLKETQYF. Written as DNA, the CDR3 is TGTGCCAGCAGCTCACGTCTAAAAGAGACCCAGTACTTC.

The gene calls are TRBV7-9 and TRBJ2-5; D not resolved. CDR3 length: 15 amino acids. In germline, CDR1 is SEHNR, CDR2 FQNEAQ (reference sequence). Trimming removed 2 bases from V and 0 bases from J, with 10 bases in between. CDR3 sequence (DNA): TGTGCCAGCAGCTTAAACGGCCCCCACCAAGAGACCCAGTACTTC. Its translation is CASSLNGPHQETQYF.

The genes are TRBV27 and TRBJ1-1; D not resolved. V shed 0 bases and J shed 3 bases, with 5 bases lying between them. Germline lookup yields CDR1 MNHEY and CDR2 SMNVEV (reference sequence). This CDR3 contains 13 residues. The CDR3 spells CASSLSLDTEAFF. DNA for the CDR3: TGTGCCAGCAGTTTATCATTAGACACTGAAGCTTTCTTT.

The chain is built from TRBV5-1 and TRBJ2-1, with 9 bases identical to TRBD2. Trimming took 4 bases from V and 3 from J; bases not matched to a gene: 11. The CDR3 sequence is 17 residues long. Germline loops: CDR1 SGHRS, CDR2 YFSETQ. As DNA, the CDR3 is TGCGCCAGCAGCCCCGCTATAGCGGGAGACCTCTACAATGAGCAGTTCTTC. Protein sequence: CASSPAIAGDLYNEQFF.

The chain recombines TRBV9 with TRBJ1-5; D may be TRBD1 (6 bases). Germline V gene data show CDR1 as SGDLS and CDR2 as YYNGEE. This CDR3 contains 15 residues. Trimming shortened V by 0 bases and J by 1 base, and 8 bases separated the two germline ends. The CDR3 region has the DNA TGTGCCAGCAGCGTAGAGGGGGAGAGCAATCAGCCCCAGCATTTT. This encodes CASSVEGESNQPQHF.

The chain recombines TRBV28 with TRBJ1-1; possibly TRBD1 for D (6 bases). The V gene's germline CDR1 is MDHEN and CDR2 SYDVKM. Deletions cut 3 bases from V and 8 bases from J, with 13 bases between. There are 13 residues in the CDR3. CDR3 region: CASSLLGANEAFF. CDR3 nucleotides: TGTGCCAGCAGTTTGCTGGGGGCGAACGAAGCTTTCTTT.

The V gene is TRBV30, the J gene TRBJ2-1, with 11 bases matching TRBD2. Germline values: CDR1 GTSNPN, CDR2 SVGIG (reference sequence). CDR3 length: 16 amino acids. V lost 4 bases to trimming and J lost 4 bases; unmatched junction nucleotides: 9. The DNA of the CDR3 is TGTGCCTGGAATCTCCCGGGACTAGCGGCGTACAATGAGCAGTTCTTC. It yields the protein CAWNLPGLAAYNEQFF.

The genes are TRBV20-1 and TRBJ1-2; D may be TRBD1 (5 bases). The length of the CDR3 is 10 residues. Trimming cost V 7 bases and J 2 bases, with 5 bases left between them. The germline V gene has CDR1 DFQATT and CDR2 SNEGSKA (reference sequence). CDR3 coding DNA: TGCAGTGGGGACAACTATGGCTACACCTTC. Translating gives CSGDNYGYTF.

The chain is built from TRBV28 and TRBJ2-7, with 11 bases that match TRBD2. The CDR3 has 15 residues. Germline trimming cut 2 bases from V and 3 bases from J; bases unmatched to any gene: 3. Germline V gene sequence: CDR1 MDHEN, CDR2 SYDVKM. In DNA form, the CDR3 reads TGTGCCAGCAGTTTAGGGACTAGCGGCCGCTACGAGCAGTACTTC. This codes for CASSLGTSGRYEQYF.

V gene TRBV7-9 combines with J gene TRBJ2-3, with D tentatively TRBD2 (5 bases). CDR1 SEHNR and CDR2 FQNEAQ come from the germline V gene (reference sequence). The CDR3 spans 15 residues. Trimming left V 3 bases short and J 1 base short, with 11 bases between. The CDR3 nucleotides are TGTGCCAGCAGCTTCGAAGGAGCGGGCACAGATACGCAGTATTTT. Its translation: CASSFEGAGTDTQYF.

The rearrangement links TRBV28 to TRBJ2-1; TRBD2 matches 9 bases. This CDR3 is built from 14 residues. Trimming cost V 7 bases and J 8 bases; bases outside gene matches: 9. Per germline, CDR1 MDHEN and CDR2 SYDVKM. The CDR3 sequence: CASIGLAGMDEQFF. CDR3 nucleotides: TGTGCCAGCATCGGGCTAGCGGGAATGGATGAGCAGTTCTTC.

The chain recombines TRBV5-1 with TRBJ2-6; possible D gene TRBD1, 5 bases. V shed 4 bases and J shed 0 bases, with 17 bases lying between them. Germline lookup yields CDR1 SGHRS and CDR2 YFSETQ. The CDR3 contains 18 residues. CDR3 region: CASSPDVDTRSGANVLTF. DNA for the CDR3: TGCGCCAGCAGCCCGGACGTGGACACGCGCTCTGGGGCCAACGTCCTGACTTTC.

This chain links TRBV25-1 with TRBJ2-7; weak D call: TRBD2 (5 bases). Between the trimmed V and J ends, which lost 2 bases and 2 bases, there was a span of 13 bases. The CDR3 is 15 residues long. The germline V gene encodes CDR1 MGHDK and CDR2 SYGVNS. The CDR3 is CASSEGVGGPYEQYF. CDR3 sequence (DNA): TGTGCCAGCAGTGAAGGGGTGGGCGGGCCCTACGAGCAGTACTTC.

J is TRBJ2-5 and V is TRBV18; tentative D call: TRBD1 (5 bases). Trimming took 3 bases from V and 3 from J, leaving 14 bases between them. The CDR3 has 15 residues. Germline CDR1 reads KGHSH; CDR2 reads LQKENI. The CDR3 here is CASSPYSQGEETQYF. DNA of the CDR3: TGTGCCAGCTCACCCTATAGTCAGGGCGAAGAGACCCAGTACTTC.

The chain recombines TRBV27 with TRBJ2-1; no definite D call. V was clipped by 5 bases and J by 7 bases, with 15 bases between them. Germline loops: CDR1 MNHEY, CDR2 SMNVEV (reference sequence). The CDR3 extends over 14 amino acids. CDR3 protein: CASSLRTASNEQFF. CDR3 DNA: TGTGCCAGCAGTCTGAGGACCGCATCGAATGAGCAGTTCTTC.

The chain employs TRBV27 and TRBJ2-7; perhaps TRBD2 as D (6 bases). CDR1 and CDR2 from the germline V gene are MNHEY and SMNVEV (reference sequence). This CDR3 is built from 14 residues. V lost 3 bases to trimming and J lost 0 bases, with 9 bases between them. The CDR3 DNA is TGTGCCAGCAGTTTCTCCGGGAGCTCCTACGAGCAGTACTTC. This translates into CASSFSGSSYEQYF.

The rearrangement uses TRBV5-4 and TRBJ1-2; D perhaps matches TRBD1 (5 bases). Looked up from germline, CDR1 is SGHNT and CDR2 is YYREEE (reference sequence). The CDR3 consists of 17 residues. V lost 6 bases and J lost 4, with 25 bases in between. The chain's CDR3 is CASTMGPQEGLSYGYTF. DNA of the CDR3: TGTGCCAGCACCATGGGGCCCCAGGAGGGACTGTCCTATGGCTACACCTTC. Full variable domain (outside the CDR3, taken from reference TRBV5-4 and TRBJ1-2): ETGVTQSPTHLIKTRGQQVTLRCSSQSGHNTVSWYQQALGQGPQFIFQYYREEENGRGNFPPRFSGLQFPNYSSELNVNALELDDSALYLCASTMGPQEGLSYGYTFGSGTRLTVV.

The genes are TRBV6-1 and TRBJ2-3; D not resolved. V was pared by 4 bases and J by 2 bases, with 4 bases between. Germline V CDR1 and CDR2: MNHNS, SASEGT. This CDR3 has 12 residues. The CDR3 here is CASSAITDTQYF. CDR3 sequence (DNA): TGTGCCAGCAGTGCGATCACAGATACGCAGTATTTT.